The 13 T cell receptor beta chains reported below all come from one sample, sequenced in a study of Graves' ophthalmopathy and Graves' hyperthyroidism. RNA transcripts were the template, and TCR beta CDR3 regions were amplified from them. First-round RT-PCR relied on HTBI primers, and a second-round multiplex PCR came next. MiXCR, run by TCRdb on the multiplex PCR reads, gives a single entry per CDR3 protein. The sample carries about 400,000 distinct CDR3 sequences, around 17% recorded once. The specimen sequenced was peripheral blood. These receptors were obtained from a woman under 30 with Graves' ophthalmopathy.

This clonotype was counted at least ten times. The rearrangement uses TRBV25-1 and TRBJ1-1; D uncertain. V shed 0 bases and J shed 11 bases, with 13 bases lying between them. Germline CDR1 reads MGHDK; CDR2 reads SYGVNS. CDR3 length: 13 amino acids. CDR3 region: CASSEYYQASAFF. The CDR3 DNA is TGTGCCAGCAGTGAATATTACCAGGCATCGGCTTTCTTT.

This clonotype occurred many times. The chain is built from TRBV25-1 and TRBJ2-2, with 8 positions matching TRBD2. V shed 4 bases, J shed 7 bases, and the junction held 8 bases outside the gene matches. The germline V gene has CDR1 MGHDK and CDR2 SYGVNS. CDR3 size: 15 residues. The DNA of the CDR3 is TGTGCCAGCAGTGTGAGCGGGAGTGGGGTCGGGGAGCTGTTTTTT. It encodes CASSVSGSGVGELFF.

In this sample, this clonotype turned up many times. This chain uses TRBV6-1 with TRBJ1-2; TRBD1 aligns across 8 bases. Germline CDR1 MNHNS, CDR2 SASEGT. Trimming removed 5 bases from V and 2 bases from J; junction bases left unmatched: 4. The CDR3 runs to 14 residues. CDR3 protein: CASSRQGSNYGYTF. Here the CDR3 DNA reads TGTGCCAGCAGTCGACAGGGGTCGAACTATGGCTACACCTTC.

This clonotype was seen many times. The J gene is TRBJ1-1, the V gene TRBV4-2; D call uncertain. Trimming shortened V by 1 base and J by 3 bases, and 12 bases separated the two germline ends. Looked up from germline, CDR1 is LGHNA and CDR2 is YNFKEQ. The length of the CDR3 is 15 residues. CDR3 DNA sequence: TGTGCCAGCAGCCAAGCATCTGTGGAGGACACTGAAGCTTTCTTT. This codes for CASSQASVEDTEAFF.

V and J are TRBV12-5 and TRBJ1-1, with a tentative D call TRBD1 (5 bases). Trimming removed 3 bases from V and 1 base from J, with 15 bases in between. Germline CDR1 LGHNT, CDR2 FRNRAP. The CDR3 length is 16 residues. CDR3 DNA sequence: TGTGCTAGTGGTTTCTATACAGGTCTCGGGAACACTGAAGCTTTCTTT. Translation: CASGFYTGLGNTEAFF. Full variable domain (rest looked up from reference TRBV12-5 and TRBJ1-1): DARVTQTPRHKVTEMGQEVTMRCQPILGHNTVFWYRQTMMQGLELLAYFRNRAPLDDSGMPKDRFSAEMPDATLATLKIQPSEPRDSAVYFCASGFYTGLGNTEAFFGQGTRLTVV.

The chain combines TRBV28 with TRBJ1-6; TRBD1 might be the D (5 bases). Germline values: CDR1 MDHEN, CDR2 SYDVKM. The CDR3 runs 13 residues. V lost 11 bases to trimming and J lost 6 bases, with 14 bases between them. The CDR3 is CAGGAGANSPLHF. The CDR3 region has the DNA TGTGCCGGGGGAGCTGGGGCTAATTCACCCCTCCACTTT.

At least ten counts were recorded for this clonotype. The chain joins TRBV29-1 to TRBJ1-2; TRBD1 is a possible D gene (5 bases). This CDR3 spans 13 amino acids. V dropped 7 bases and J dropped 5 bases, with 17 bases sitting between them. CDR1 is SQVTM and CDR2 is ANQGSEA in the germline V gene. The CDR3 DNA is TGCAGCGCCTCCTGGGGGGGAGAATATGGCTACACCTTC. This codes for CSASWGGEYGYTF.

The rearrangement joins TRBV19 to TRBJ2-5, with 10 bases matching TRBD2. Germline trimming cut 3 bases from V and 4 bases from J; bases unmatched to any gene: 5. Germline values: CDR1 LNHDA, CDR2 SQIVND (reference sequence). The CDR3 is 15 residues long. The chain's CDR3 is CASSMVAGGAETQYF. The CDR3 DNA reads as TGTGCCAGTAGTATGGTAGCGGGAGGCGCAGAGACCCAGTACTTC. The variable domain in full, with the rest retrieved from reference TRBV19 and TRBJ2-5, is DGGITQSPKYLFRKEGQNVTLSCEQNLNHDAMYWYRQDPGQGLRLIYYSQIVNDFQKGDIAEGYSVSREKKESFPLTVTSAQKNPTAFYLCASSMVAGGAETQYFGPGTRLLVL.

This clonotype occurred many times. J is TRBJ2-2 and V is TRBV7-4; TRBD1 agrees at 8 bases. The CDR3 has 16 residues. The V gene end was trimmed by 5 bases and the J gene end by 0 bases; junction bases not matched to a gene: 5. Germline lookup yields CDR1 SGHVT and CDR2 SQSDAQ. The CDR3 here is CASSQTGATNTGELFF. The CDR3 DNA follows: TGTGCCAGCAGCCAGACAGGGGCCACGAACACCGGGGAGCTGTTTTTT.

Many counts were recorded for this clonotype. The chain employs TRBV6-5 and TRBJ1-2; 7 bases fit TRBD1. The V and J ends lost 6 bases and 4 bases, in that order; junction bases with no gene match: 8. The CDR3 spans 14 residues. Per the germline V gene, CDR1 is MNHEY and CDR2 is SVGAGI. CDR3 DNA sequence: TGTGCCAGCAGCCCGGACAGGTTCGGCTATGGCTACACCTTC. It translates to CASSPDRFGYGYTF.

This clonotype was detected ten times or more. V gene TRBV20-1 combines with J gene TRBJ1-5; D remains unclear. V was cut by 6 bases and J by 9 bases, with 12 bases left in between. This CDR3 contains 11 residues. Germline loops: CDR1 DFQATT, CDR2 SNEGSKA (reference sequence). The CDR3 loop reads CSAPSSGPQHF. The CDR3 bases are TGCAGTGCGCCCAGCTCGGGGCCCCAGCATTTT.

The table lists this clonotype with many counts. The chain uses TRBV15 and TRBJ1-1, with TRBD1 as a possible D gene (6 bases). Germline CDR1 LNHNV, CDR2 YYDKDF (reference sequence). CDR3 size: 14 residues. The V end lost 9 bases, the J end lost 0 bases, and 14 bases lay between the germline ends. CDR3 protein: CATGGRTVNTEAFF. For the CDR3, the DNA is TGTGCCACGGGGGGGAGGACAGTGAACACTGAAGCTTTCTTT.

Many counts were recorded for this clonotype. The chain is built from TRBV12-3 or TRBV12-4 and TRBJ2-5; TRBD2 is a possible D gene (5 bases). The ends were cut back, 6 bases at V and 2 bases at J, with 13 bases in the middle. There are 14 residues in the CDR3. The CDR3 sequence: CASRAGRRQETQYF. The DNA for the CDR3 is TGTGCCAGCAGGGCCGGTAGGAGGCAAGAGACCCAGTACTTC.